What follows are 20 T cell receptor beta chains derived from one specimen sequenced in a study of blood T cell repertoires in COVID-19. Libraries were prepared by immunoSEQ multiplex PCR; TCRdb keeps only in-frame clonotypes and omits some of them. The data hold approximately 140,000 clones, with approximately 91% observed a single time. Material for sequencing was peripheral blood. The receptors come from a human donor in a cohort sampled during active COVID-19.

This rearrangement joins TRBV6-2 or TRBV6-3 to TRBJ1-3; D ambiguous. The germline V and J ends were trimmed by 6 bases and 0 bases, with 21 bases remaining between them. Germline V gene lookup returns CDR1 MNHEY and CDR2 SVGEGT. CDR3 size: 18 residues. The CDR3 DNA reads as TGTGCCAGCAGCCACCGCTCTACCCCCGTCCGCTCTGGAAACACCATATATTTT. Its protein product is CASSHRSTPVRSGNTIYF.

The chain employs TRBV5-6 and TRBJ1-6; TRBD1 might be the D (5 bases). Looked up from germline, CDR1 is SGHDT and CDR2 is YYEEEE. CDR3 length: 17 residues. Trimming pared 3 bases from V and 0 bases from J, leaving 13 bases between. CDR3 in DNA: TGTGCCAGCAGCTCCATAGGGGCCAGCTCCTATAATTCACCCCTCCACTTT. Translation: CASSSIGASSYNSPLHF.

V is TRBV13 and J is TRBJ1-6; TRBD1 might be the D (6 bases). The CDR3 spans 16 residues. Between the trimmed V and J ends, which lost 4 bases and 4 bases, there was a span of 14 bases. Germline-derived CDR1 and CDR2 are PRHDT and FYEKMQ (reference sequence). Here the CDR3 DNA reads TGTGCCAGCAGCTCGACAGGCAATCCTTATAATTCACCCCTCCACTTT. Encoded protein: CASSSTGNPYNSPLHF.

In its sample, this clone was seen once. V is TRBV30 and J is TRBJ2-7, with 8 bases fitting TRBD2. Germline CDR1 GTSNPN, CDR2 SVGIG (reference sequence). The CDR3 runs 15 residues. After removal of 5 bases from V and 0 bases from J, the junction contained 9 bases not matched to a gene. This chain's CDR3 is CAWERLAPSSYEQYF. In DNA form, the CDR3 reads TGTGCCTGGGAACGACTAGCGCCTAGCTCCTACGAGCAGTACTTC.

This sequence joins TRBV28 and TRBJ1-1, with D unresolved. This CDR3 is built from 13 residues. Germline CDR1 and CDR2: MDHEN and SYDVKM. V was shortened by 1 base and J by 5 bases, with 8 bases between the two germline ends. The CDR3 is CASSLFAGTEAFF. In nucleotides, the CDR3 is TGTGCCAGCAGTTTATTTGCGGGAACTGAAGCTTTCTTT. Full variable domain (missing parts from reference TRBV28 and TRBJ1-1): DVKVTQSSRYLVKRTGEKVFLECVQDMDHENMFWYRQDPGLGLRLIYFSYDVKMKEKGDIPEGYSVSREKKERFSLILESASTNQTSMYLCASSLFAGTEAFFGQGTRLTVV.

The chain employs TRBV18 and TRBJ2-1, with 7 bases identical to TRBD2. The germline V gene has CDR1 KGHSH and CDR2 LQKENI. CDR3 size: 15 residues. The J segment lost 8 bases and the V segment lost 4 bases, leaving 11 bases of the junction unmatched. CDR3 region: CASSQGGERWDEQFF. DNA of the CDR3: TGTGCCAGCTCACAGGGAGGGGAGCGGTGGGATGAGCAGTTCTTC.

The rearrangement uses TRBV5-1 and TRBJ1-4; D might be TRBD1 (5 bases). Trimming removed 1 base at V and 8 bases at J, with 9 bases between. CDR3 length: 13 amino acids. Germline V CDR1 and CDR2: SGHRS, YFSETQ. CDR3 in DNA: TGCGCCAGCAGCTTGATTGGGGGGGAAAAACTGTTTTTT. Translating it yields CASSLIGGEKLFF.

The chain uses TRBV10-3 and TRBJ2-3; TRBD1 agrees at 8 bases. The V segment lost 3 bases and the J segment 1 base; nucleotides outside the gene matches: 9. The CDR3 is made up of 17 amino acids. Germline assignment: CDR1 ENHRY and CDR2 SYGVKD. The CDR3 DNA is TGTGCCATCAGTGAATCCGGCAGGGGGCGCCGCACAGATACGCAGTATTTT. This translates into CAISESGRGRRTDTQYF.

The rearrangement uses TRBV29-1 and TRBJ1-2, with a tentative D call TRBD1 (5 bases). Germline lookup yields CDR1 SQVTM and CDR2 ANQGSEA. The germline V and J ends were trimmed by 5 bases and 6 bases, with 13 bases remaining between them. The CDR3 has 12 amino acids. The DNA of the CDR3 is TGCAGCGTTTCAGGGATTAGGGATGGCTACACCTTC. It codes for CSVSGIRDGYTF.

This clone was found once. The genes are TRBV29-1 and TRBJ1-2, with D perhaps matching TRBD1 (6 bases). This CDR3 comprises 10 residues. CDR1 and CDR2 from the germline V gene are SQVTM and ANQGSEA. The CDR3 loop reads CRASGVGYTF. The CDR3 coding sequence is TGCAGAGCGTCAGGGGTTGGCTACACCTTC.

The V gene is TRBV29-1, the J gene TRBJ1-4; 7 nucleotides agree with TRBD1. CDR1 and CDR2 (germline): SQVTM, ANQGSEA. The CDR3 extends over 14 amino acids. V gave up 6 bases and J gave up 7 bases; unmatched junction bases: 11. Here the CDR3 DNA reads TGCAGCGTGGGGAAACAGGGGAAGGGTGAAAAACTGTTTTTT. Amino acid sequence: CSVGKQGKGEKLFF. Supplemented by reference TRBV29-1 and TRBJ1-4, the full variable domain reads SAVISQKPSRDICQRGTSLTIQCQVDSQVTMMFWYRQQPGQSLTLIATANQGSEATYESGFVIDKFPISRPNLTFSTLTVSNMSPEDSSIYLCSVGKQGKGEKLFFGSGTQLSVL.

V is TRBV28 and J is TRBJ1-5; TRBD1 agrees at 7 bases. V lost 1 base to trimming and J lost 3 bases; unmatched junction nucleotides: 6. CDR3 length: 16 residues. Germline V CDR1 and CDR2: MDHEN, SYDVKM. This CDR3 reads CASSLYGQAYNQPQHF. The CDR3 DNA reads TGTGCCAGCAGTTTATACGGACAGGCGTACAATCAGCCCCAGCATTTT.

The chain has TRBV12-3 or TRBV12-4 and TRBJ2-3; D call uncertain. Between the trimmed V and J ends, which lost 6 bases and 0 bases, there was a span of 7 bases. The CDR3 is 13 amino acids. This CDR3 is CASRPTSTDTQYF. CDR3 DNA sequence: TGTGCCAGCAGGCCAACAAGCACAGATACGCAGTATTTT.

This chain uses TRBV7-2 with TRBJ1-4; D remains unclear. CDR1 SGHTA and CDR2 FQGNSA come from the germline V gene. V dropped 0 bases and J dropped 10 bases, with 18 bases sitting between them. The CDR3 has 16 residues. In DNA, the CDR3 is TGTGCCAGCAGCTTAGCCGGGAGTCCCGGAGAGGGAAAACTGTTTTTT. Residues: CASSLAGSPGEGKLFF.

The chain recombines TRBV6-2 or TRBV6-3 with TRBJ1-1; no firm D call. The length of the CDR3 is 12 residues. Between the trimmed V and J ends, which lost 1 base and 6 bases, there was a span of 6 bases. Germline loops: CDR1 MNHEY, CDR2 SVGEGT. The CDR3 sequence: CASSYFGSEAFF. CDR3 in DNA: TGTGCCAGCAGTTACTTCGGTTCTGAAGCTTTCTTT.

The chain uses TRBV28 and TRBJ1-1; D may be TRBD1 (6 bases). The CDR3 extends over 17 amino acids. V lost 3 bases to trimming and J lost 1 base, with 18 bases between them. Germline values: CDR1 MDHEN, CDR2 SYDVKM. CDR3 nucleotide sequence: TGTGCCAGCAGTTTTCCCTTATGGGACACCCGGAACACTGAAGCTTTCTTT. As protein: CASSFPLWDTRNTEAFF.

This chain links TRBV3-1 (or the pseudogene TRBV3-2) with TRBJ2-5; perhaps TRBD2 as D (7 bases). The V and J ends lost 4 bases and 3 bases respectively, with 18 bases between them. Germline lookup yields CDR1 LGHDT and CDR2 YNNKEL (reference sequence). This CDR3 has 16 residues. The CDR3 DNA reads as TGTGCCAGCAGCCCGTCTGTGGGGGGGCCGGAAGAGACCCAGTACTTC. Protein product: CASSPSVGGPEETQYF.

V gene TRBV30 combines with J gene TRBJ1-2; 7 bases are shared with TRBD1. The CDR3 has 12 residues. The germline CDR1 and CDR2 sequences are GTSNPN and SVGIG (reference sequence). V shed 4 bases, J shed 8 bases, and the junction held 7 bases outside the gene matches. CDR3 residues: CAWTTGSFGYTF. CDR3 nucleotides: TGTGCCTGGACGACAGGGAGTTTCGGCTACACCTTC. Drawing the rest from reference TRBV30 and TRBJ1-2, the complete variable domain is SQTIHQWPATLVQPVGSPLSLECTVEGTSNPNLYWYRQAAGRGLQLLFYSVGIGQISSEVPQNLSASRPQDRQFILSSKKLLLSDSGFYLCAWTTGSFGYTFGSGTRLTVV.

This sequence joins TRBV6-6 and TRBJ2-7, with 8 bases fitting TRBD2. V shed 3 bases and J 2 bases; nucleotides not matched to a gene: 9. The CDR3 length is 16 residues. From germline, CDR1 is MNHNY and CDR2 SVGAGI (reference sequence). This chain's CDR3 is CASSYSLSGGTYEQYF. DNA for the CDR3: TGTGCCAGCAGTTATTCCTTGTCGGGGGGGACCTACGAGCAGTACTTC.

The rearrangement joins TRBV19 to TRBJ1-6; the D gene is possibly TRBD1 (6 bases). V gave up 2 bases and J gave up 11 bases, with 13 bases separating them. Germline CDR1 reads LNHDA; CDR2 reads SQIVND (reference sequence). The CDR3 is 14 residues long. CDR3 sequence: CASSILDTGPPLHF. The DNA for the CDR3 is TGTGCCAGTAGTATATTAGATACAGGGCCACCCCTCCACTTT.